These T cell receptor beta chains were read from a single sample in a study of T cell responses to AZD1222 COVID-19 vaccine. Here immunoSEQ multiplex PCR was the method, and the copy in TCRdb shows in-frame clones only, minus some. There are around 200,000 clones in the sample; about 86% occur only once, and around 7.9% lies in the top ten. The material was peripheral blood, obtained on day 0 of AZD1222 vaccination. The receptors originated from an adult in good health. CDR3s include the opening cysteine and the closing phenylalanine or tryptophan. A D gene is named only where the DNA matches it firmly. The size of a clone is reported for some rows only, either as once, few or many, or as a class for expanded clones.

V gene,clone size,D gene,J gene,CDR3 protein,CDR3 DNA
TRBV4-3,once,-,TRBJ2-5,CASSQANGPRETQYF,TGCGCCAGCAGCCAAGCCAATGGTCCGAGGGAGACCCAGTACTTC
TRBV11-2,-,-,TRBJ1-6,CATSPDSGFSPLHF,TGTGCCACCTCCCCTGACAGTGGGTTTTCACCCCTCCACTTT
TRBV5-4,-,-,TRBJ2-3,CASSPGTLGDTQYF,TGTGCCAGCAGCCCGGGGACCCTGGGGGATACGCAGTATTTT
TRBV10-2,-,-,TRBJ1-4,CASSESSPNEKLFF,TGCGCCAGCAGTGAGTCAAGCCCTAATGAAAAACTGTTTTTT
TRBV7-2,-,TRBD2,TRBJ2-7,CASSSPLRAGGLSYEQYF,TGTGCCAGCAGCTCGCCCTTGAGAGCGGGGGGCCTTTCCTACGAGCAGTACTTC
TRBV12-3/TRBV12-4,-,-,TRBJ1-5,CASSLIRTPQHF,TGTGCCAGCAGTCTTATCAGGACGCCCCAGCATTTT
TRBV7-9,-,TRBD1,TRBJ1-2,CASSADRGLYGYTF,TGTGCCAGCAGCGCGGACAGGGGGCTTTATGGCTACACCTTC
TRBV27,-,-,TRBJ2-2,CASSLGSGENTGELFF,TGTGCCAGCAGTTTAGGGTCGGGAGAGAACACCGGGGAGCTGTTTTTT
TRBV3-1/TRBV3-2,-,TRBD2,TRBJ2-5,CASSQLPGLANQETQYF,TGTGCCAGCAGCCAACTACCGGGACTAGCGAACCAAGAGACCCAGTACTTC
TRBV3-1/TRBV3-2,-,TRBD1,TRBJ1-2,CASSPGDRFGYTF,TGTGCCAGCAGCCCAGGGGACAGATTTGGCTACACCTTC
TRBV2,-,TRBD1,TRBJ1-3,CASSEARTGRMPGSGNTIYF,TGTGCCAGCAGTGAAGCGCGGACAGGGAGAATGCCTGGCTCTGGAAACACCATATATTTT
TRBV27,-,-,TRBJ1-2,CASRSSVRGGGYTF,TGTGCCAGCAGGAGCTCAGTCCGCGGGGGTGGCTACACCTTC
TRBV3-1/TRBV3-2,-,-,TRBJ2-2,CASSQVGGPTGELFF,TGTGCCAGCAGCCAAGTGGGGGGCCCCACCGGGGAGCTGTTTTTT
TRBV2,few,-,TRBJ2-7,CASSEDQSYEQYF,TGTGCCAGCAGTGAAGACCAGTCCTACGAGCAGTACTTC
TRBV5-1,-,-,TRBJ1-5,CASRASIKPQHF,TGCGCCAGCAGGGCCAGCATCAAGCCCCAGCATTTT
TRBV9,-,-,TRBJ2-1,CASSATRWANEQFF,TGTGCCAGCAGCGCAACCCGGTGGGCGAATGAGCAGTTCTTC
TRBV10-3,-,TRBD2,TRBJ2-1,CAISESILAGGREQFF,TGTGCCATCAGTGAGTCGATACTAGCGGGGGGGCGGGAGCAGTTCTTC
TRBV14,-,TRBD1,TRBJ1-2,CASSQDHPGTGGGYTF,TGTGCCAGCAGCCAAGATCATCCCGGGACAGGGGGCGGCTACACCTTC
TRBV2,-,TRBD1,TRBJ1-2,CASSENTGGEDYGYTF,TGTGCCAGCAGTGAGAACACAGGGGGCGAAGACTATGGCTACACCTTC
TRBV28,-,-,TRBJ1-2,CASSSYSLDDLYGYTF,TGTGCCAGCAGTTCCTATTCCCTGGACGATCTCTATGGCTACACCTTC
TRBV5-6,-,-,TRBJ1-6,CASSLVDTVFTLHF,TGTGCCAGCAGCTTGGTGGACACGGTTTTCACCCTCCACTTT
TRBV6-5,-,-,TRBJ1-1,CASSSGLPEAFF,TGTGCCAGCAGTTCAGGACTCCCTGAAGCTTTCTTT
TRBV18,-,-,TRBJ1-1,CASSPDSWNTEAFF,TGTGCCAGCTCACCAGACAGCTGGAACACTGAAGCTTTCTTT
TRBV6-5,-,TRBD1,TRBJ1-2,CAGYSGTGGNGYTF,TGTGCCGGCTATTCCGGGACAGGGGGGAATGGCTACACCTTC
TRBV6-5,once,-,TRBJ1-3,CASSYGGTGNTIYF,TGTGCCAGCAGTTACGGTGGGACTGGAAACACCATATATTTT
TRBV9,-,-,TRBJ1-3,CASSVELAGNTIYF,TGTGCCAGCAGCGTAGAGCTAGCTGGAAACACCATATATTTT
TRBV5-1,-,-,TRBJ2-1,CASSLYRGAYNEQFF,TGCGCCAGCAGCTTGTACCGGGGGGCGTACAATGAGCAGTTCTTC
TRBV11-1,-,TRBD2,TRBJ2-5,CASSLAGRGGPETQYF,TGTGCCAGCAGCTTAGCCGGTCGGGGGGGGCCGGAGACCCAGTACTTC
TRBV23-1,-,TRBD1,TRBJ1-2,CASSPNRGHGYTF,TGCGCCAGCAGTCCCAACAGGGGGCATGGCTACACCTTC
TRBV6-5,-,-,TRBJ1-2,CASSPRTGRRGYTF,TGTGCCAGCAGTCCTCGGACCGGTCGAAGGGGCTACACCTTC
TRBV6-2/TRBV6-3,once,-,TRBJ1-1,CASSYRGGLNTEAFF,TGTGCCAGCAGTTACCGGGGGGGGCTGAACACTGAAGCTTTCTTT
TRBV3-1/TRBV3-2,-,TRBD1,TRBJ2-7,CASSQERGFEGQTLSYEQYF,TGTGCCAGCAGCCAAGAGCGAGGCTTTGAGGGACAGACCCTCTCCTACGAGCAGTACTTC
TRBV7-9,-,-,TRBJ1-2,CASIGDNYGYTF,TGTGCCAGCATCGGGGATAACTATGGCTACACCTTC
TRBV2,-,-,TRBJ1-4,CASSVEGNEKLFF,TGTGCCAGCTCCGTGGAGGGCAACGAAAAACTGTTTTTT
TRBV4-1,-,-,TRBJ2-2,CASRRSRGDTGELFF,TGCGCCAGCAGGCGTTCTAGGGGAGACACCGGGGAGCTGTTTTTT
TRBV4-2,-,TRBD1,TRBJ2-3,CASSQSPGGGADTQYF,TGTGCCAGCAGCCAATCACCAGGGGGCGGCGCAGATACGCAGTATTTT
TRBV19,few,-,TRBJ1-4,CASSTRQALDEKLFF,TGTGCCAGTAGTACCCGACAGGCATTGGATGAAAAACTGTTTTTT
TRBV6-1,-,-,TRBJ1-3,CASSEGWAGNTIYF,TGTGCCAGCAGTGAAGGATGGGCTGGAAACACCATATATTTT
TRBV19,-,TRBD1,TRBJ1-5,CAVRGTGDFGNQPQHF,TGTGCCGTCAGAGGGACAGGGGACTTTGGCAATCAGCCCCAGCATTTT
TRBV29-1,-,-,TRBJ1-1,CSVIPPGTHYTEAFF,TGCAGCGTTATTCCCCCGGGAACCCATTACACTGAAGCTTTCTTT
TRBV6-5,-,-,TRBJ1-1,CASSYYLNTEAFF,TGTGCCAGCAGTTACTATTTGAACACTGAAGCTTTCTTT
TRBV18,-,-,TRBJ1-5,CASSPGRDQPQHF,TGTGCCAGCTCACCAGGGAGGGATCAGCCCCAGCATTTT
TRBV19,-,TRBD1,TRBJ1-2,CASSQDRNYGYTF,TGTGCCAGTAGTCAGGACAGGAACTATGGCTACACCTTC
TRBV15,-,-,TRBJ2-1,CATGRLLPNEQFF,TGTGCCACTGGACGACTCCTGCCCAATGAGCAGTTCTTC
TRBV5-4,-,-,TRBJ1-2,CASSGGQSREDTF,TGTGCCAGCAGCGGTGGACAGAGTAGGGAAGACACCTTC
TRBV9,-,-,TRBJ2-1,CASSVGVLRGGNEQFF,TGTGCCAGCAGCGTAGGAGTGCTTAGGGGGGGGAATGAGCAGTTCTTC
TRBV18,-,-,TRBJ1-6,CASSPGYNSPLHF,TGTGCCAGCTCCCCGGGGTATAATTCACCCCTCCACTTT
TRBV5-1,once,-,TRBJ2-7,CASSLAPGPNEQYF,TGCGCCAGCAGCTTGGCTCCGGGCCCTAACGAGCAGTACTTC
TRBV10-2,-,-,TRBJ2-1,CASSLGQSDEQFF,TGCGCCAGCAGTCTTGGACAGTCGGATGAGCAGTTCTTC